The present entry profiles one T cell receptor beta chain with its context. This sample stems from a study of cytomegalovirus exposure and HLA in healthy donors. The CDR3 sequence is 17 residues long. The germline gives CDR1 GTSNPN, CDR2 SVGIG (reference sequence). Trimming cost V 5 bases and J 6 bases; bases outside gene matches: 16. Measured with immunoSEQ multiplex PCR; TCRdb has only the in-frame clones, and not every one. The sample has roughly 150,000 clones, 89% seen once. The chain carries TRBV30 and TRBJ1-5; 10 bases match TRBD1. The material sequenced was PBMCs. The sequence was obtained from a woman aged 18 to 35 in good health and CMV-seropositive. This chain's CDR3 is CAWETGGPATGGQPQHF. DNA of the CDR3: TGTGCCTGGGAGACAGGGGGCCCCGCAACGGGAGGTCAGCCCCAGCATTTT.